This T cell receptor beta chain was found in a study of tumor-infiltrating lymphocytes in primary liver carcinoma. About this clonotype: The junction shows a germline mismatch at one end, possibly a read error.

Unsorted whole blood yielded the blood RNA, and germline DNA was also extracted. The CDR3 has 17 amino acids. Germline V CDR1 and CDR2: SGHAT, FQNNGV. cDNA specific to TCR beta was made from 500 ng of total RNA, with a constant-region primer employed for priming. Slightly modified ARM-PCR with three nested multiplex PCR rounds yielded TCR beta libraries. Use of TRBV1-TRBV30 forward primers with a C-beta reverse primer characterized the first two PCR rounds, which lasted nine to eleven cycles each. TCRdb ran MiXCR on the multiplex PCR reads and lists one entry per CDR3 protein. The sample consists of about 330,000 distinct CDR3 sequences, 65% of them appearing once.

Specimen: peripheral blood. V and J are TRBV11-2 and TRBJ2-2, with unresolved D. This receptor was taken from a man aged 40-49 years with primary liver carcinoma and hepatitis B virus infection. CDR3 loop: CAISPSRLGSYTGELFF. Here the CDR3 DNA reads TGTGCCATCAGCCCAAGTCGTTTGGGATCGTATACCGGGGAGCTGTTTTTT. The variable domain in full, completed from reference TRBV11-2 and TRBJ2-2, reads EAGVAQSPRYKIIEKRQSVAFWCNPISGHATLYWYQQILGQGPKLLIQFQNNGVVDDSQLPKDRFSAERLKGVDSTLKIQPAKLEDSAVYLCAISPSRLGSYTGELFFGEGSRLTVL.